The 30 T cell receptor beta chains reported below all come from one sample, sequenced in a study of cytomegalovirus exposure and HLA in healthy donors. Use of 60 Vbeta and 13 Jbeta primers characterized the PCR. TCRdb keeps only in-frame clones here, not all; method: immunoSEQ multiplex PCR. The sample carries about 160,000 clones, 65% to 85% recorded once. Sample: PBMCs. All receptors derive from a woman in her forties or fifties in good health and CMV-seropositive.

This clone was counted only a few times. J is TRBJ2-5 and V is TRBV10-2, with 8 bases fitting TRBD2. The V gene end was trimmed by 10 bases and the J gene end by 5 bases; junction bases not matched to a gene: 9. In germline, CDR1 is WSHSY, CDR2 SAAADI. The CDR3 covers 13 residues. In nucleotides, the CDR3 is TGCGCCACCTCCTACCGGGGGGGGGAGACCCAGTACTTC. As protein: CATSYRGGETQYF.

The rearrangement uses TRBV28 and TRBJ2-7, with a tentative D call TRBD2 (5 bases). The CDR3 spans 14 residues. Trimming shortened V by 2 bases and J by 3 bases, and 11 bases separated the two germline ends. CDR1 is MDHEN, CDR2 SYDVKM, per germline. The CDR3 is CASSLGAEDYEQYF. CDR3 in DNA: TGTGCCAGCAGTTTAGGAGCGGAAGACTACGAGCAGTACTTC. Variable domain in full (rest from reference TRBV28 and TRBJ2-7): DVKVTQSSRYLVKRTGEKVFLECVQDMDHENMFWYRQDPGLGLRLIYFSYDVKMKEKGDIPEGYSVSREKKERFSLILESASTNQTSMYLCASSLGAEDYEQYFGPGTRLTVT.

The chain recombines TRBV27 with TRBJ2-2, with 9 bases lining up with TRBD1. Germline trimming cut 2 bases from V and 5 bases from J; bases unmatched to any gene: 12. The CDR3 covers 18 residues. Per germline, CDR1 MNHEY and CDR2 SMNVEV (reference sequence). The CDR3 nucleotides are TGTGCCAGCAGTTTAACATACCGTACAGGGGGCGCGACCGGGGAGCTGTTTTTT. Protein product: CASSLTYRTGGATGELFF.

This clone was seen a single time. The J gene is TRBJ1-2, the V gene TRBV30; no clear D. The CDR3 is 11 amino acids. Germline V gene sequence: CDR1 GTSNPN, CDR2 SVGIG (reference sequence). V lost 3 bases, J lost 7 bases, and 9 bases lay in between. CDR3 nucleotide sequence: TGTGCCTGGAGCAGCGGCAGTGGCTACACCTTC. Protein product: CAWSSGSGYTF.

CDR3 in amino acids: CASAWTSARSYNEQFF. DNA for the CDR3: TGTGCTAGTGCCTGGACTAGCGCCCGATCCTACAATGAGCAGTTCTTC. The V and J genes are TRBV12-5 and TRBJ2-1; 9 nucleotides align to TRBD2. Per germline, CDR1 LGHNT and CDR2 FRNRAP. CDR3 length: 16 residues. V trimming: 7 bases; J trimming: 1 base; junction bases outside the gene matches: 8.

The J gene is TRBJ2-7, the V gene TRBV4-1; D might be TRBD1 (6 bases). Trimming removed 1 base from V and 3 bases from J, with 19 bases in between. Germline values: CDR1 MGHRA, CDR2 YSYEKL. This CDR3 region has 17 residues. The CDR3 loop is CASSQGPFRDIIYEQYF. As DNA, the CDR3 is TGCGCCAGCAGCCAAGGTCCCTTCCGGGACATTATCTACGAGCAGTACTTC.

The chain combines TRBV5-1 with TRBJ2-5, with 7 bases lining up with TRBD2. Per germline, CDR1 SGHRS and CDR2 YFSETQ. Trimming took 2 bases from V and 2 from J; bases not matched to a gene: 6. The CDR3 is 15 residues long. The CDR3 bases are TGCGCCAGCAGCTTCCCAGCGGGGAAACAAGAGACCCAGTACTTC. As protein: CASSFPAGKQETQYF.

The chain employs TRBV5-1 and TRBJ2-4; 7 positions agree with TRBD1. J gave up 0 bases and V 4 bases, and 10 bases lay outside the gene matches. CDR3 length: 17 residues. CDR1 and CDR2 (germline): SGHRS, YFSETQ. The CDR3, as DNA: TGCGCCAGCAGCCTCTCCCTGGGACAGAGAGCCAAAAACATTCAGTACTTC. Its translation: CASSLSLGQRAKNIQYF.

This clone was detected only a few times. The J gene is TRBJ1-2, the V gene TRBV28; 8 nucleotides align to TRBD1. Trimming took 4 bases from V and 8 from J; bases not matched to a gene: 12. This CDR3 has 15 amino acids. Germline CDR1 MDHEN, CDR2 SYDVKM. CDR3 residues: CASSSPSDRGGGYTF. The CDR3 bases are TGTGCCAGCAGTTCGCCATCAGACAGGGGAGGGGGCTACACCTTC.

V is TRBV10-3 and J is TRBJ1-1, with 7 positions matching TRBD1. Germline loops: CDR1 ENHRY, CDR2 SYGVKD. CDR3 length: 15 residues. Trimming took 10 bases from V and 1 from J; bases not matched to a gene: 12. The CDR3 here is CATRQGQQGNTEAFF. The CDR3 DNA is TGTGCCACTAGACAGGGACAGCAAGGGAACACTGAAGCTTTCTTT.

DNA for the CDR3: TGCGCCAGCAGCCCCCTCGACGGGGGAGAAGAGACCCAGTACTTC. This codes for CASSPLDGGEETQYF. The chain has TRBV5-1 and TRBJ2-5, with D possibly TRBD2 on 6 matching bases. The CDR3 has 15 residues. Deletions cut 4 bases from V and 3 bases from J, with 16 bases between. The germline gives CDR1 SGHRS, CDR2 YFSETQ.

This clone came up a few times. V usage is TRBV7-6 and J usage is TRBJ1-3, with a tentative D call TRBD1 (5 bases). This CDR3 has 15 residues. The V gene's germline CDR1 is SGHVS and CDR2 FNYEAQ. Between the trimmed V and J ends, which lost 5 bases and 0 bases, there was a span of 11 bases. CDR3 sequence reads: CASSPRQGSGNTIYF. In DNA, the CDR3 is TGTGCCAGCAGCCCAAGGCAGGGCTCTGGAAACACCATATATTTT.

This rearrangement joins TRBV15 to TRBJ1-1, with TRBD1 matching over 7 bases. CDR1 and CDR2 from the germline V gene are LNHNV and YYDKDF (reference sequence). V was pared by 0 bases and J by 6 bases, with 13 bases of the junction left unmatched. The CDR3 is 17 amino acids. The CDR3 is CATSRDLTGTVRAEAFF. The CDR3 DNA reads TGTGCCACCAGCAGAGATCTGACAGGGACGGTTCGTGCTGAAGCTTTCTTT.

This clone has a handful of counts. The CDR3, as DNA: TGTGCCAGCAGTTACGGGGCAGGGGATCAGCCCCAGCATTTT. Amino acid sequence: CASSYGAGDQPQHF. The chain joins TRBV6-5 to TRBJ1-5; the D gene is possibly TRBD1 (6 bases). Deletions cut 2 bases from V and 5 bases from J, with 10 bases between. CDR1 MNHEY and CDR2 SVGAGI come from the germline V gene. CDR3 length equals 14 residues.

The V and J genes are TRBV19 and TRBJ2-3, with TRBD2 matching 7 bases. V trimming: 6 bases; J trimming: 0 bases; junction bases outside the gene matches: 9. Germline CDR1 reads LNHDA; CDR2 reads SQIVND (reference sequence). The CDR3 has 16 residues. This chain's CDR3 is CASRLLGGSSTDTQYF. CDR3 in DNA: TGTGCCAGTAGACTTCTCGGGGGGTCAAGCACAGATACGCAGTATTTT.

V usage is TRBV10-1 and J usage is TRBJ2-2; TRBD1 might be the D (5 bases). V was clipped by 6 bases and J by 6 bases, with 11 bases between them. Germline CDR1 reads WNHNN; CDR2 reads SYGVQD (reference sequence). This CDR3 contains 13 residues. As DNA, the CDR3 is TGCGCCAGCAGCCTAGGGGTATCCGGGGAGCTGTTTTTT. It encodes CASSLGVSGELFF.

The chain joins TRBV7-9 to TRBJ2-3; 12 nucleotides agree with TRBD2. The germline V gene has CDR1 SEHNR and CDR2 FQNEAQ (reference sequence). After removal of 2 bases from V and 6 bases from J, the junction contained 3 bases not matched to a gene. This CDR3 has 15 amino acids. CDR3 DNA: TGTGCCAGCAGCTTACTAGCGGGAGGGGGTGATACGCAGTATTTT. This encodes CASSLLAGGGDTQYF.

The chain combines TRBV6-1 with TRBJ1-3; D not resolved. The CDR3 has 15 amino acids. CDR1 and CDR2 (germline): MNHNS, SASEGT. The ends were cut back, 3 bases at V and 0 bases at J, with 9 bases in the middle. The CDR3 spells CASSDAGHSGNTIYF. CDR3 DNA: TGTGCCAGCAGTGATGCAGGCCACTCTGGAAACACCATATATTTT.

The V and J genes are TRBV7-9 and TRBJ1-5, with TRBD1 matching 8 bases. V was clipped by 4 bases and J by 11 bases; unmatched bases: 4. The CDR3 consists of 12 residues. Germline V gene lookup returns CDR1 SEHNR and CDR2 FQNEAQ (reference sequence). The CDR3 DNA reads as TGTGCCAGCAGCTCCCGGACAGGGTCCCAGCATTTT. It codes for CASSSRTGSQHF.

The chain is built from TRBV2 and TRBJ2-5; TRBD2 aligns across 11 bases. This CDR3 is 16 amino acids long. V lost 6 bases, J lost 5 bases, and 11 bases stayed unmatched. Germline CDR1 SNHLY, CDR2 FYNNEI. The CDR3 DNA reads TGTGCCAGCAGGCTAGCGGGGGGACTCTCAAGGGAGACCCAGTACTTC. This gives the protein CASRLAGGLSRETQYF. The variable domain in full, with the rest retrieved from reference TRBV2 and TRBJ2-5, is EPEVTQTPSHQVTQMGQEVILRCVPISNHLYFYWYRQILGQKVEFLVSFYNNEISEKSEIFDDQFSVERPDGSNFTLKIRSTKLEDSAMYFCASRLAGGLSRETQYFGPGTRLLVL.

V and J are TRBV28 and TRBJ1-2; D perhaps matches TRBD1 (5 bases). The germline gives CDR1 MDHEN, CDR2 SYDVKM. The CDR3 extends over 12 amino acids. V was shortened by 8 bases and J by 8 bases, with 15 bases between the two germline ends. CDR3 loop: CASGGLEVGYTF. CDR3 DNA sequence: TGTGCCAGCGGGGGGTTAGAGGTCGGCTACACCTTC.

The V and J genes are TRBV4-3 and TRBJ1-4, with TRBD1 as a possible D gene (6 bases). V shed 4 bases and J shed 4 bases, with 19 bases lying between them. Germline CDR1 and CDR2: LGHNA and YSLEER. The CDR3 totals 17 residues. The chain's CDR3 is CASSPPAGGGVNEKLFF. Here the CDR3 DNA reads TGCGCCAGCAGCCCACCAGCGGGGGGGGGCGTTAATGAAAAACTGTTTTTT.

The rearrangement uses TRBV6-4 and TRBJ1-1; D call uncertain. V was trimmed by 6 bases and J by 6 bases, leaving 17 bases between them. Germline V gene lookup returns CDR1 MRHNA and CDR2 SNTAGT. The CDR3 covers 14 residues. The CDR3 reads CASRLGEKKAEAFF. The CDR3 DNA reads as TGTGCCAGCAGGCTGGGAGAGAAGAAGGCTGAAGCTTTCTTT.

Here the CDR3 DNA reads TGTGCCAGCAGCTCCCTAGCGGGGGGGCCAGAGACCCAGTACTTC. This translates into CASSSLAGGPETQYF. The V and J genes are TRBV7-2 and TRBJ2-5; 12 bases fit TRBD2. V lost 4 bases to trimming and J lost 4 bases; unmatched junction nucleotides: 4. CDR1 is SGHTA and CDR2 is FQGNSA in the germline V gene. CDR3 length equals 15 residues.

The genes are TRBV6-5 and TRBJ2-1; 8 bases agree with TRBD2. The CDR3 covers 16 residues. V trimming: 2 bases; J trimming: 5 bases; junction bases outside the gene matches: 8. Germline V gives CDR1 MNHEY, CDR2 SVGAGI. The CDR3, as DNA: TGTGCCAGCAGTTACGGCGTAGCGGGATCCCACAATGAGCAGTTCTTC. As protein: CASSYGVAGSHNEQFF.

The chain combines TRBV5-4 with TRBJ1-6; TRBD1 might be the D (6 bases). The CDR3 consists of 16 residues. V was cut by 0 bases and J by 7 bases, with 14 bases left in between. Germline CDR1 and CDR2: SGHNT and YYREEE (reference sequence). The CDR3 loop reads CASSLDGAGTNSPLHF. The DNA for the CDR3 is TGTGCCAGCAGCTTGGATGGTGCAGGGACAAATTCACCCCTCCACTTT.

The CDR3: CASRGQSPDQPQHF. The CDR3 coding sequence is TGTGCCAGCAGGGGACAGAGTCCTGATCAGCCCCAGCATTTT. The V call is TRBV2, the J call TRBJ1-5, with TRBD1 matching over 7 bases. CDR3 size: 14 residues. Germline CDR1 reads SNHLY; CDR2 reads FYNNEI. J was trimmed by 5 bases and V by 6 bases; bases with no gene match: 7.

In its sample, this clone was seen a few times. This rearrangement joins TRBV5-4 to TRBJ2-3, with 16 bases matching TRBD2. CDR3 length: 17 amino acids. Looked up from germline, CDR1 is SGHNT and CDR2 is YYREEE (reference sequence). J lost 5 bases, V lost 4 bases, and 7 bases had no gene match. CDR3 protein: CASSQGLAGGGLDTQYF. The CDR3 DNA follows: TGTGCCAGCAGCCAGGGACTAGCGGGAGGGGGATTAGATACGCAGTATTTT.

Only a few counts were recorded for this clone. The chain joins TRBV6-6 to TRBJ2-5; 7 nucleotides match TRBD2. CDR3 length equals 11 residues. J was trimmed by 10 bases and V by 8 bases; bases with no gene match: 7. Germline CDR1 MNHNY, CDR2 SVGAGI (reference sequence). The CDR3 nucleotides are TGTGCCAGCGCAGCCGGGAGGCTCCAGTACTTC. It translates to CASAAGRLQYF.

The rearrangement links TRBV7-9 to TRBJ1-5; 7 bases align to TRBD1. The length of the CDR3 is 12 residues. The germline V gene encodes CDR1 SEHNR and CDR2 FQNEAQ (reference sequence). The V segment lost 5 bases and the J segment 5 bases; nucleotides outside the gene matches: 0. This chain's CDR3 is CASSTGDQPQHF. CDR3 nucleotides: TGTGCCAGCAGCACAGGGGATCAGCCCCAGCATTTT. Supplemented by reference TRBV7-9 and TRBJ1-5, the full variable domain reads DTGVSQNPRHKITKRGQNVTFRCDPISEHNRLYWYRQTLGQGPEFLTYFQNEAQLEKSRLLSDRFSAERPKGSFSTLEIQRTEQGDSAMYLCASSTGDQPQHFGDGTRLSIL.